These 3 T cell receptor beta chains came from one sample sequenced in a study of neurological immune-mediated disorders. Using its own MiXCR run on the 5' RACE reads, TCRdb lists one record per CDR3 protein. Of over 45,000 distinct CDR3 sequences listed, about a quarter are singletons. Sequencing was carried out using PBMCs. The receptor set was obtained from a woman in her seventies in good health.

This clonotype was recorded at least ten times. The chain recombines TRBV20-1 with TRBJ2-7; perhaps TRBD1 as D (5 bases). Trimming removed 5 bases from V and 3 bases from J, with 20 bases in between. Germline values: CDR1 DFQATT, CDR2 SNEGSKA (reference sequence). CDR3 length: 15 residues. CDR3 residues: CSAFPPNLGRYEQYF. In DNA, the CDR3 is TGCAGTGCTTTTCCTCCCAACCTGGGGCGCTACGAGCAGTACTTC.

J is TRBJ1-1 and V is TRBV18, with a tentative D call TRBD1 (5 bases). The germline gives CDR1 KGHSH, CDR2 LQKENI. Trimming left V 6 bases short and J 1 base short, with 12 bases between. There are 14 residues in the CDR3. CDR3 bases: TGTGCCAGCTCGCTGACAGACGAGAACACTGAAGCTTTCTTT. Its protein is CASSLTDENTEAFF.

The table lists this clonotype with many counts. The chain is built from TRBV6-5 and TRBJ2-1; TRBD2 might be the D (7 bases). V dropped 8 bases and J dropped 8 bases, with 10 bases sitting between them. Germline CDR1 MNHEY, CDR2 SVGAGI. The CDR3 is 11 amino acids. CDR3 coding DNA: TGTGCCAGCGGGAGGGGGGATGAGCAGTTCTTC. Translated: CASGRGDEQFF.